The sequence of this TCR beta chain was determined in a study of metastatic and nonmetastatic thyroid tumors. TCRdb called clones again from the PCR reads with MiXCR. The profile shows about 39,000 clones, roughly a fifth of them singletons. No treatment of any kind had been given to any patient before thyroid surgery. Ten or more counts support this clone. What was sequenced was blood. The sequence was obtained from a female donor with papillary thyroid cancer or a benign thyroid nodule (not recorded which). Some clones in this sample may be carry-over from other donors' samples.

CDR3 protein: CASSFPGDSARRGYTF. In DNA, the CDR3 is TGTGCCAGCAGTTTTCCTGGGGACAGCGCCCGGCGTGGCTACACCTTC. This chain joins TRBV28 and TRBJ1-2; 7 positions agree with TRBD1. Trimming at V came to 3 bases and at J to 7 bases, leaving 14 bases not matched to a gene. Per germline, CDR1 MDHEN and CDR2 SYDVKM. The CDR3 is made up of 16 amino acids.